This T cell receptor (beta chain) was captured in a study of T cell changes during pregnancy in multiple sclerosis. TCRdb's table, derived via immunoSEQ multiplex PCR, lists solely in-frame clones and lacks some. The table includes more than 40,000 clones, more than 90% detected once. This CDR3 region has 17 residues. Germline lookup yields CDR1 SGHRS and CDR2 YFSETQ. After removal of 2 bases from V and 1 base from J, the junction contained 7 bases not matched to a gene. The specimen comprised CD8+ T cells from peripheral blood mononuclear cells, sampled after pregnancy. This receptor was taken from a female donor with multiple sclerosis, enrolled in a pregnancy study. The rearrangement uses TRBV5-1 and TRBJ2-1, with TRBD2 matching over 9 bases. Here the CDR3 DNA reads TGCGCCAGCAGCTTTTGGCGGGGGGGCCTATCCTACAATGAGCAGTTCTTC. Translated: CASSFWRGGLSYNEQFF.